The 25 T cell receptor beta chains given below trace back to one sample, sequenced in a study of blood T cell repertoires in COVID-19. Sequenced by immunoSEQ multiplex PCR; TCRdb stores in-frame clones only, minus some. There are tens of thousands of clones in the sample; 79% occur only once, and roughly 5% lies in the top ten. The sequenced sample consisted of peripheral blood. The receptor set was obtained from a woman older than 75 with active or convalescent COVID-19.

The chain couples TRBV5-1 to TRBJ1-1, with TRBD1 matching over 8 bases. V shed 2 bases, J shed 8 bases, and the junction held 11 bases outside the gene matches. Looked up from germline, CDR1 is SGHRS and CDR2 is YFSETQ. This CDR3 contains 15 residues. The CDR3 region has the DNA TGCGCCAGCAGCTTAGGGACAGGCCCACTGGTGGAAGCTTTCTTT. Translated: CASSLGTGPLVEAFF.

This clone is a singleton in its sample. The chain joins TRBV7-8 to TRBJ1-2, with D hard to call. The CDR3 loop spans 12 amino acids. The germline V and J ends were trimmed by 5 bases and 4 bases, with 8 bases remaining between them. The germline gives CDR1 SGHVS, CDR2 FQNEAQ. CDR3 bases: TGTGCCAGCAGCCCCCTTCCCTATGGCTACACCTTC. This codes for CASSPLPYGYTF.

This clone was seen only a few times. The chain is built from TRBV9 and TRBJ2-7; TRBD1 agrees at 8 bases. J lost 7 bases, V lost 4 bases, and 10 bases had no gene match. CDR1 is SGDLS, CDR2 YYNGEE, per germline. This CDR3 has 14 residues. Here the CDR3 DNA reads TGTGCCAGCAGCCGGCAGGGGGCAGCAAGAGAGCAGTACTTC. Translation gives CASSRQGAAREQYF. Full variable domain (rest looked up from reference TRBV9 and TRBJ2-7): DSGVTQTPKHLITATGQRVTLRCSPRSGDLSVYWYQQSLDQGLQFLIQYYNGEERAKGNILERFSAQQFPDLHSELNLSSLELGDSALYFCASSRQGAAREQYFGPGTRLTVT.

This clone was seen only a few times. The chain uses TRBV27 and TRBJ1-1; 9 nucleotides agree with TRBD1. V was clipped by 5 bases and J by 3 bases; unmatched bases: 13. Germline V lookup: CDR1 MNHEY, CDR2 SMNVEV (reference sequence). This CDR3 spans 17 amino acids. The CDR3 DNA reads TGTGCCAGCAGTACACAACAGGGGGCGAGGTTGTACACTGAAGCTTTCTTT. Its protein product is CASSTQQGARLYTEAFF.

This chain joins TRBV30 and TRBJ2-1; maybe TRBD2 (5 bases). This CDR3 region has 13 residues. V lost 8 bases and J 7 bases, leaving 18 bases between the germline ends. CDR1 and CDR2 from the germline V gene are GTSNPN and SVGIG (reference sequence). CDR3 nucleotides: TGTGCCGGAAAGCGGAGGATGGGGAATGAGCAGTTCTTC. Its translation is CAGKRRMGNEQFF.

The chain is built from TRBV7-9 and TRBJ2-3, with TRBD2 matching 8 bases. Germline V CDR1 and CDR2: SEHNR, FQNEAQ (reference sequence). J gave up 1 base and V 6 bases, and 6 bases lay outside the gene matches. This CDR3 spans 15 amino acids. CDR3 bases: TGTGCCAGCAGTTCCGCGGGAGGTGGCACAGATACGCAGTATTTT. Protein product: CASSSAGGGTDTQYF.

This rearrangement joins TRBV6-5 to TRBJ1-5; TRBD1 matches at 9 bases. The ends lost 7 bases at V and 2 bases at J; junction bases unmatched: 6. CDR3 length: 15 residues. Germline V gene data show CDR1 as MNHEY and CDR2 as SVGAGI. The CDR3: CASNAGQGGNQPQHF. In DNA, the CDR3 is TGTGCCAGCAATGCGGGACAGGGTGGCAATCAGCCCCAGCATTTT.

V and J are TRBV28 and TRBJ2-1; D might be TRBD2 (6 bases). Trimming shortened V by 1 base and J by 7 bases, and 17 bases separated the two germline ends. Per the germline V gene, CDR1 is MDHEN and CDR2 is SYDVKM. The CDR3 extends over 16 amino acids. CDR3 coding DNA: TGTGCCAGCAGTTTATTTGTCGGGAGTGGGGGAAATGAGCAGTTCTTC. It translates to CASSLFVGSGGNEQFF. Full variable domain (missing parts from reference TRBV28 and TRBJ2-1): DVKVTQSSRYLVKRTGEKVFLECVQDMDHENMFWYRQDPGLGLRLIYFSYDVKMKEKGDIPEGYSVSREKKERFSLILESASTNQTSMYLCASSLFVGSGGNEQFFGPGTRLTVL.

V usage is TRBV18 and J usage is TRBJ1-5, with D unresolved. This CDR3 spans 13 amino acids. CDR1 and CDR2 (germline): KGHSH, LQKENI. V lost 4 bases and J lost 4, with 8 bases in between. The CDR3 spells CASSLQDNQPQHF. CDR3 DNA sequence: TGTGCCAGCTCACTTCAGGATAATCAGCCCCAGCATTTT.

The genes are TRBV7-8 and TRBJ2-7; D might be TRBD2 (6 bases). Trimming pared 5 bases from V and 0 bases from J, leaving 17 bases between. The germline V gene has CDR1 SGHVS and CDR2 FQNEAQ. The CDR3 totals 16 residues. The CDR3 region is CASSGTLAGPSYEQYF. Here the CDR3 DNA reads TGTGCCAGCAGCGGGACCTTGGCGGGACCCTCCTACGAGCAGTACTTC.

The chain employs TRBV5-1 and TRBJ2-3, with 7 bases matching TRBD2. The V gene end was trimmed by 4 bases and the J gene end by 2 bases; junction bases not matched to a gene: 16. This CDR3 comprises 18 residues. CDR1 and CDR2 from the germline V gene are SGHRS and YFSETQ. The CDR3 coding sequence is TGCGCCAGCAGCAGAGACCCGCCTAGCGGAGACATCACAGATACGCAGTATTTT. This translates into CASSRDPPSGDITDTQYF. Variable domain in full (rest from reference TRBV5-1 and TRBJ2-3): KAGVTQTPRYLIKTRGQQVTLSCSPISGHRSVSWYQQTPGQGLQFLFEYFSETQRNKGNFPGRFSGRQFSNSRSEMNVSTLELGDSALYLCASSRDPPSGDITDTQYFGPGTRLTVL.

This clone was seen only once. The gene calls are TRBV18 and TRBJ1-6; D perhaps matches TRBD1 (6 bases). The CDR3 contains 15 residues. V lost 1 base to trimming and J lost 7 bases, with 11 bases between them. Germline CDR1 is KGHSH and CDR2 is LQKENI. Written as DNA, the CDR3 is TGTGCCAGCTCACCACGGGCAGGGGAAAATTCACCCCTCCACTTT. This translates into CASSPRAGENSPLHF. Together with reference TRBV18 and TRBJ1-6, the CDR3 gives the full variable domain: NAGVMQNPRHLVRRRGQEARLRCSPMKGHSHVYWYRQLPEEGLKFMVYLQKENIIDESGMPKERFSAEFPKEGPSILRIQQVVRGDSAAYFCASSPRAGENSPLHFGNGTRLTVT.

The chain carries TRBV3-1 (or the pseudogene TRBV3-2) and TRBJ2-7; TRBD1 agrees at 9 bases. This CDR3 region has 14 residues. Germline trimming cut 6 bases from V and 5 bases from J; bases unmatched to any gene: 8. Germline CDR1 is LGHDT and CDR2 is YNNKEL (reference sequence). This CDR3 reads CASRPRDRVDEQYF. DNA for the CDR3: TGTGCCAGCAGACCCCGGGACAGGGTCGACGAGCAGTACTTC.

The rearrangement uses TRBV19 and TRBJ2-1; tentatively, D is TRBD1 (5 bases). The germline V gene has CDR1 LNHDA and CDR2 SQIVND (reference sequence). CDR3 length: 16 amino acids. The V gene lost 1 base and the J gene lost 8 bases, with 18 bases spanning the gap. This CDR3 is CASSIGRTAGSYEQFF. CDR3 nucleotide sequence: TGTGCCAGTAGTATAGGCCGTACGGCAGGGTCCTATGAGCAGTTCTTC.

This chain uses TRBV27 with TRBJ2-7, with 13 bases fitting TRBD2. The V segment lost 6 bases and the J segment 7 bases; nucleotides outside the gene matches: 6. Germline CDR1 and CDR2: MNHEY and SMNVEV (reference sequence). This CDR3 has 14 amino acids. CDR3 DNA sequence: TGTGCCAGCAGACTAGCGGGAGGGCCAAGGGAGCAGTACTTC. It codes for CASRLAGGPREQYF.

Here the CDR3 reads CASRYRGNTEAFF. The DNA for the CDR3 is TGTGCCAGCAGGTACAGGGGGAACACTGAAGCTTTCTTT. This sequence joins TRBV12-3 or TRBV12-4 and TRBJ1-1; TRBD1 aligns across 7 bases. V lost 6 bases and J lost 1; bases outside the gene matches: 2. This CDR3 is built from 13 residues.

The rearrangement links TRBV29-1 to TRBJ1-2; 9 bases align to TRBD1. The CDR3 runs to 15 residues. V shed 6 bases and J 1 base; nucleotides not matched to a gene: 9. The germline CDR1 and CDR2 sequences are SQVTM and ANQGSEA. The CDR3 loop is CSVGGQGSYNYGYTF. CDR3 in DNA: TGCAGCGTCGGGGGACAGGGCTCATATAACTATGGCTACACCTTC.

The rearrangement uses TRBV11-2 and TRBJ2-3, with D maybe TRBD1 (5 bases). Germline-derived CDR1 and CDR2 are SGHAT and FQNNGV. There are 15 residues in the CDR3. Between the trimmed V and J ends, which lost 0 bases and 5 bases, there was a span of 12 bases. The CDR3 sequence is CASSLDLARGDTQYF. The CDR3 nucleotides are TGTGCCAGCAGCTTAGATCTGGCTAGGGGAGATACGCAGTATTTT.

This chain joins TRBV5-5 and TRBJ1-3; 7 nucleotides align to TRBD1. Germline CDR1 SGHKS, CDR2 YYEKEE (reference sequence). This CDR3 has 15 residues. V was pared by 3 bases and J by 3 bases, with 6 bases of the junction left unmatched. This CDR3 is CASSSGGIYGNTIYF. The CDR3 DNA reads as TGTGCCAGCAGCTCAGGGGGAATCTATGGAAACACCATATATTTT.

V usage is TRBV6-2 or TRBV6-3 and J usage is TRBJ2-7; D unresolved. The CDR3 sequence is 14 residues long. Trimming removed 0 bases from V and 1 base from J, with 7 bases in between. The germline gives CDR1 MNHEY, CDR2 SVGEGT. This CDR3 is CASSYSIQSYEQYF. CDR3 nucleotide sequence: TGTGCCAGCAGTTACTCGATTCAGTCCTACGAGCAGTACTTC.

Regarding this clone: The junction does not match germline at one end; this may be a read error. V is TRBV24-1 and J is TRBJ2-3; 10 nucleotides line up with TRBD1. CDR1 is KGHDR and CDR2 is SFDVKD in the germline V gene. This CDR3 has 15 residues. As DNA, the CDR3 is TGTGCCACCAGTGACAAAGGGACAGGGGCAGACACGCAGTATTTT. Residues: CATSDKGTGADTQYF.

The chain combines TRBV5-1 with TRBJ2-2, with D maybe TRBD1 (5 bases). The germline CDR1 and CDR2 sequences are SGHRS and YFSETQ. V was trimmed by 5 bases and J by 0 bases, leaving 8 bases between them. This CDR3 has 14 residues. Here the CDR3 DNA reads TGCGCCAGCAGGAGACAGTCGAACACCGGGGAGCTGTTTTTT. Translated: CASRRQSNTGELFF.

This chain joins TRBV4-3 and TRBJ1-2; 7 positions match TRBD1. J gave up 4 bases and V 3 bases, and 8 bases lay outside the gene matches. Germline-derived CDR1 and CDR2 are LGHNA and YSLEER. This CDR3 has 15 residues. The CDR3 DNA is TGCGCCAGCAGCCAGGGACAGACGAAGGGCTATGGCTACACCTTC. It is translated as CASSQGQTKGYGYTF.

The chain combines TRBV2 with TRBJ2-4, with D possibly TRBD1 on 6 matching bases. Germline CDR1 SNHLY, CDR2 FYNNEI. The CDR3 is 17 residues long. Trimming left V 3 bases short and J 0 bases short, with 15 bases between. The DNA for the CDR3 is TGTGCCAGCAGTGAGGAGGACAGACAACTAGCCAAAAACATTCAGTACTTC. Protein product: CASSEEDRQLAKNIQYF.

The chain is built from TRBV6-5 and TRBJ2-7; 8 bases map to TRBD2. Germline V CDR1 and CDR2: MNHEY, SVGAGI. This CDR3 has 12 amino acids. With 7 bases clipped from V and 4 bases from J, the junction kept 3 bases outside the gene matches. Here the CDR3 reads CASTSGGYEQYF. The CDR3 DNA sequence: TGTGCCAGCACTTCGGGAGGGTACGAGCAGTACTTC.